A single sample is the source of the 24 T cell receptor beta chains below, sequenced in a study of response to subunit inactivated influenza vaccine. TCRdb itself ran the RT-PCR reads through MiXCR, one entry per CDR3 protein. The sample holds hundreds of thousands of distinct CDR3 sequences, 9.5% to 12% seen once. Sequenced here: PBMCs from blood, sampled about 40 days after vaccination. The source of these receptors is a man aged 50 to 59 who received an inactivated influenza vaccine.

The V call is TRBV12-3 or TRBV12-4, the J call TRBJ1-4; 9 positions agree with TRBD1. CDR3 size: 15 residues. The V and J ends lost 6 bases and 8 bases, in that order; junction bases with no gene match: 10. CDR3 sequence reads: CASSSGTGLREKLFF. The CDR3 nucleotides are TGTGCCAGCAGCTCCGGGACAGGGCTTAGGGAAAAACTGTTTTTT.

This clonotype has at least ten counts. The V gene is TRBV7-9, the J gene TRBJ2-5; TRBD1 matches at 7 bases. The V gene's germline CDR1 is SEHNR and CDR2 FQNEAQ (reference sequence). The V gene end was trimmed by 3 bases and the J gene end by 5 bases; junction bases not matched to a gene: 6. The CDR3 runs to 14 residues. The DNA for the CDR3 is TGTGCCAGCAGCTTGCGGACAGGCGGGGAGACCCAGTACTTC. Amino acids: CASSLRTGGETQYF.

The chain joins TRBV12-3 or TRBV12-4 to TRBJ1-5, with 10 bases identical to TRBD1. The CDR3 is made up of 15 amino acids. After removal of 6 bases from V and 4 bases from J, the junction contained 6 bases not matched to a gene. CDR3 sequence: CASRLGDRGNQPQHF. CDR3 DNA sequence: TGTGCCAGCAGACTCGGGGACAGGGGAAATCAGCCCCAGCATTTT.

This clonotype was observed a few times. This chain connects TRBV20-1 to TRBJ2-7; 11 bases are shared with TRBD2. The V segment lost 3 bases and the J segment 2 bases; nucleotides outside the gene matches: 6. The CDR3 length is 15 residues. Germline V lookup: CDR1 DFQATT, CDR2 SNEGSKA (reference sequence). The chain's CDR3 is CSASLGTSGTYEQYF. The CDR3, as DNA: TGCAGTGCTAGCCTCGGGACTAGCGGAACCTACGAGCAGTACTTC.

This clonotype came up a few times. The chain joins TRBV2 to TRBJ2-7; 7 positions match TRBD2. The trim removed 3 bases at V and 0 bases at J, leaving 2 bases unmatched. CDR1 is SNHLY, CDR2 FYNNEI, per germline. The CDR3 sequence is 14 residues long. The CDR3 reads CASSDGGGSYEQYF. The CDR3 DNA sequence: TGTGCCAGCAGTGACGGCGGGGGCTCCTACGAGCAGTACTTC.

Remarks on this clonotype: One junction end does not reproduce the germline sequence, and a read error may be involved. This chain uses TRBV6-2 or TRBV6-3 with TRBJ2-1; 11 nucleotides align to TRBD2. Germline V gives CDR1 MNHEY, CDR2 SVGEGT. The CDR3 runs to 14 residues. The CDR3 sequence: CASKSSGGLSEQLF. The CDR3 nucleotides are TGTGCCAGCAAGTCTAGCGGGGGGCTGAGTGAGCAGCTCTTC.

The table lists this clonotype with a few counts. The CDR3 sequence is CASSIFSERSEQYF. For the CDR3, the DNA is TGTGCCAGCAGCATCTTTTCGGAGAGGAGCGAGCAGTACTTC. This rearrangement joins TRBV6-1 to TRBJ2-7; D call uncertain. The CDR3 contains 14 residues. Trimming removed 6 bases from V and 6 bases from J, with 18 bases in between. Germline V gene lookup returns CDR1 MNHNS and CDR2 SASEGT.

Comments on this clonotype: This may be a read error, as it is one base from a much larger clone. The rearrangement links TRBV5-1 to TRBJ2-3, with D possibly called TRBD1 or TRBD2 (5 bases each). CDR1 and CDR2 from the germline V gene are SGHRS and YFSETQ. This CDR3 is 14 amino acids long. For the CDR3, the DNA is TGCGCCAGCAGCCTTGACAGAGGGGCAGATACGCGGTATTTT. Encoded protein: CASSLDRGADTRYF.

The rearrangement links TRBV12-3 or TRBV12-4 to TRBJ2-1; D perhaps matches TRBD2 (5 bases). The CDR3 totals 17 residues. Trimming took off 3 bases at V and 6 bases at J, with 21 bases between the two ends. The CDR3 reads CASSLNPSSYSGNEQFF. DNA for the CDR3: TGTGCCAGCAGTTTGAACCCTAGCTCTTACTCGGGCAATGAGCAGTTCTTC.

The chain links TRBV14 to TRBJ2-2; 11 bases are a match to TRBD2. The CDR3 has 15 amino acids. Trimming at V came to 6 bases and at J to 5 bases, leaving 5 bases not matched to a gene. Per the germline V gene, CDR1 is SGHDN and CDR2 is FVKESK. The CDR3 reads CASRPTSGSTGELFF. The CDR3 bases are TGTGCCAGCAGGCCAACTAGCGGGAGTACCGGGGAGCTGTTTTTT.

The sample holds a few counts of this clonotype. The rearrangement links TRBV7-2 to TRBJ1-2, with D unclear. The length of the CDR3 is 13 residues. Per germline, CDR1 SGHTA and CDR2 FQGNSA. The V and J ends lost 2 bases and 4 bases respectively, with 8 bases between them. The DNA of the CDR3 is TGTGCCAGCAGCTTAAATTGGGGCTATGGCTACACCTTC. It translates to CASSLNWGYGYTF.

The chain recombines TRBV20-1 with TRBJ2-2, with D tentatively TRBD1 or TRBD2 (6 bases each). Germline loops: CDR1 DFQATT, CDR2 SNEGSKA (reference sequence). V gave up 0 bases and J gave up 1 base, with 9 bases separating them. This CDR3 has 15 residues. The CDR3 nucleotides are TGCAGTGCTAGAGACGGGGGCCAGAACACCGGGGAGCTGTTTTTT. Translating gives CSARDGGQNTGELFF.

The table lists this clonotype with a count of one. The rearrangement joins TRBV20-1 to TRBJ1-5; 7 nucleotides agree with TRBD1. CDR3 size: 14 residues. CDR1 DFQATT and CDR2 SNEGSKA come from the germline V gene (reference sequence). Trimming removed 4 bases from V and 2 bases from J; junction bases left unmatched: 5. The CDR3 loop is CSAKTGHGNQPQHF. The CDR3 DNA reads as TGCAGTGCTAAGACAGGGCATGGCAATCAGCCCCAGCATTTT.

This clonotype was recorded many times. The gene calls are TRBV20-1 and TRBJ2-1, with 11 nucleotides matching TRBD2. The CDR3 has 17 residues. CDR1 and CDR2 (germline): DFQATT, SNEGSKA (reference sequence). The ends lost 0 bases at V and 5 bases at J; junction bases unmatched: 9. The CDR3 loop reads CSARDSETSGTDNEQFF. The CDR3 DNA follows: TGCAGTGCTAGAGATAGTGAGACTAGCGGGACTGACAATGAGCAGTTCTTC.

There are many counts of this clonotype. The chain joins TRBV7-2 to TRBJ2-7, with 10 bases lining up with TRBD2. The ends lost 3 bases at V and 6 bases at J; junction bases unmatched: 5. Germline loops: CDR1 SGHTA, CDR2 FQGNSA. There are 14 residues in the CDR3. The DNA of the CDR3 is TGTGCCAGCAGCTTCACACTAGCGGGACTCGAGCAGTACTTC. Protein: CASSFTLAGLEQYF.

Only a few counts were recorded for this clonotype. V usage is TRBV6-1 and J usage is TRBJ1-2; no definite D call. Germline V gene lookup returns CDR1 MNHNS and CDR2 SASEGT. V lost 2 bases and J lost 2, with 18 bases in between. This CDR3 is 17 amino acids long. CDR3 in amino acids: CASSEWGSRTLNYGYTF. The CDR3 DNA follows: TGTGCCAGCAGTGAATGGGGTTCCAGAACTCTCAACTATGGCTACACCTTC.

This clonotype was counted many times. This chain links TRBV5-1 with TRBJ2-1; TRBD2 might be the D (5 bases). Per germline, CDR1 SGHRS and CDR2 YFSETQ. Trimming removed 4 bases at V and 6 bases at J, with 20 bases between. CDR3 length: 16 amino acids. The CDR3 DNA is TGCGCCAGCAGCGAGGCTTTGAGGGCTCGCGGCAATGAGCAGTTCTTC. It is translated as CASSEALRARGNEQFF.

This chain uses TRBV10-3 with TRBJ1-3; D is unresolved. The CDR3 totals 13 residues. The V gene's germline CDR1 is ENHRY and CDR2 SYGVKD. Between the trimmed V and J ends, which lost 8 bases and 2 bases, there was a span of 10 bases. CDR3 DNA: TGTGCCATCGTCGAGGGAGCTGGAAACACCATATATTTT. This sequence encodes CAIVEGAGNTIYF.

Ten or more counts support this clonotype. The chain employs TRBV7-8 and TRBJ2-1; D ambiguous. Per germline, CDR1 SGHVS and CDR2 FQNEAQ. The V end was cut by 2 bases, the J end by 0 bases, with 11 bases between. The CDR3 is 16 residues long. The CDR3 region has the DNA TGTGCCAGCAGCTTATATCGTCCAGGCTCCTACAATGAGCAGTTCTTC. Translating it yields CASSLYRPGSYNEQFF.

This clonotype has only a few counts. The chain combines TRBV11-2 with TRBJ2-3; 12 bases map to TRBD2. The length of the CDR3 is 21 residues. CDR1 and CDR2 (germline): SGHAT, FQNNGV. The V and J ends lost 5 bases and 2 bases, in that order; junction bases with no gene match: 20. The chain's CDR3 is CASSTLRLAGAPLPHTDTQYF. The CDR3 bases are TGTGCCAGCAGCACGCTCCGACTAGCGGGAGCCCCTTTGCCCCACACAGATACGCAGTATTTT.

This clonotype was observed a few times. CDR3 DNA: TGCAGCGCCGGTTACAATGAGCAGTTCTTC. Translation gives CSAGYNEQFF. The V gene is TRBV20-1, the J gene TRBJ2-1; D is unclear. The CDR3 sequence is 10 residues long. Germline CDR1 reads DFQATT; CDR2 reads SNEGSKA (reference sequence).

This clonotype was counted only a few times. CDR3 in amino acids: CATRGQWDTEAFF. CDR3 DNA: TGTGCCACCCGGGGCCAGTGGGACACTGAAGCTTTCTTT. The chain carries TRBV10-3 and TRBJ1-1, with a tentative D call TRBD1 (5 bases). CDR3 length: 13 amino acids. With 10 bases removed from V and 3 bases from J, the gap between germline ends came to 15 bases. Germline V CDR1 and CDR2: ENHRY, SYGVKD.

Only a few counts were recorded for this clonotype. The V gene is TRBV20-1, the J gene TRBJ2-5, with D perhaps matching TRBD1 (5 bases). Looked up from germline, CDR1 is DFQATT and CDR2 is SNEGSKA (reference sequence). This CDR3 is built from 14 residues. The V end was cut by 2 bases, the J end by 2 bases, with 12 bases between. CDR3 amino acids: CSARNLRGQETQYF. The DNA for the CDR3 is TGCAGTGCTAGAAACCTTAGGGGACAAGAGACCCAGTACTTC.

CDR3 in amino acids: CASSSKGAGELFF. CDR3 sequence (DNA): TGTGCCAGCAGCTCAAAGGGGGCCGGGGAGCTGTTTTTT. The chain employs TRBV7-2 and TRBJ2-2; perhaps TRBD1 as D (6 bases). The ends were cut back, 4 bases at V and 6 bases at J, with 9 bases in the middle. Germline CDR1 SGHTA, CDR2 FQGNSA. The CDR3 extends over 13 amino acids.